Presented here are 28 T cell receptor beta chains from one specimen sequenced in a study of T cell repertoires in cytomegalovirus infection. These receptors are not linked to any known antigen. MiXCR, applied by TCRdb to the reads, yields one record per CDR3 protein. The repertoire includes hundreds of thousands of distinct CDR3 sequences, about 27% of them detected once, and around 20% sits in the top ten. The specimen comprised cultured PBMCs, sampled from culture after CMV antigen stimulation. All receptors derive from a human donor in good health (CMV status not recorded). Some clones in this sample may be carry-over from other donors' samples.

V usage is TRBV11-2 and J usage is TRBJ2-3; tentatively, D is TRBD1 (7 bases). In germline, CDR1 is SGHAT, CDR2 FQNNGV. V lost 6 bases, J lost 3 bases, and 19 bases lay in between. CDR3 length equals 16 residues. Here the CDR3 reads CASRGGSGQRTDTQYF. In DNA form, the CDR3 reads TGTGCCAGCAGGGGGGGTTCGGGACAGAGAACAGATACGCAGTATTTT.

This clonotype was observed a handful of times. The genes are TRBV5-1 and TRBJ2-7; 8 bases are a match to TRBD1. Trimming at V came to 4 bases and at J to 1 base, leaving 7 bases not matched to a gene. The germline CDR1 and CDR2 sequences are SGHRS and YFSETQ. The CDR3 is made up of 15 amino acids. CDR3 DNA sequence: TGCGCCAGCAGCAGGGACAGGATGGAATCCTACGAGCAGTACTTC. Translating it yields CASSRDRMESYEQYF.

This clonotype was detected ten times or more. This rearrangement joins TRBV7-2 to TRBJ1-2; D is unclear. V lost 5 bases and J 4 bases, leaving 14 bases between the germline ends. From germline, CDR1 is SGHTA and CDR2 FQGNSA. The CDR3 totals 14 residues. The CDR3 reads CASSTPARSYGYTF. DNA for the CDR3: TGTGCCAGCAGCACCCCCGCCCGCAGCTATGGCTACACCTTC.

This clonotype was counted between two and nine times. V gene TRBV7-2 combines with J gene TRBJ1-2; 9 positions agree with TRBD1. The CDR3 spans 18 residues. V lost 0 bases to trimming and J lost 2 bases; unmatched junction nucleotides: 10. Germline CDR1 SGHTA, CDR2 FQGNSA. The CDR3 DNA follows: TGTGCCAGCAGCTTAGCCTTTTATGCGGGACAGGGAAACTATGGCTACACCTTC. Its translation is CASSLAFYAGQGNYGYTF.

This clonotype was found a few times. The V gene is TRBV19, the J gene TRBJ2-3, with D maybe TRBD2 (5 bases). V was clipped by 5 bases and J by 0 bases, with 12 bases between them. Germline assignment: CDR1 LNHDA and CDR2 SQIVND (reference sequence). The CDR3 consists of 15 residues. The CDR3 coding sequence is TGTGCCAGTAGTGTCAGCGGAACTAGCACAGATACGCAGTATTTT. Translated, it gives CASSVSGTSTDTQYF.

The rearrangement joins TRBV11-3 to TRBJ2-5; the D call may be TRBD1 or TRBD2 (6 bases each). Trimming shortened V by 3 bases and J by 4 bases, and 12 bases separated the two germline ends. Per the germline V gene, CDR1 is SGHNT and CDR2 is YENEEA. This CDR3 is built from 14 residues. CDR3 sequence: CASSLRGAAETQYF. The CDR3 bases are TGTGCCAGCAGCTTGAGGGGGGCCGCAGAGACCCAGTACTTC.

The table lists this clonotype with a few counts. This sequence joins TRBV12-3 or TRBV12-4 and TRBJ2-5, with D perhaps being TRBD1 or TRBD2 (5 bases each). The length of the CDR3 is 14 residues. V lost 6 bases and J 2 bases, leaving 13 bases between the germline ends. CDR3 residues: CASSSGTIQETQYF. The CDR3 nucleotides are TGTGCCAGCAGCTCTGGGACCATACAAGAGACCCAGTACTTC.

The CDR3 loop reads CASTSLRGASGANVLTF. The DNA of the CDR3 is TGTGCCAGCACCTCTCTGAGAGGGGCCTCTGGGGCCAACGTCCTGACTTTC. The V and J genes are TRBV6-6 and TRBJ2-6; D is perhaps TRBD1 or TRBD2 (5 bases each). The V end lost 7 bases, the J end lost 0 bases, and 16 bases lay between the germline ends. Per germline, CDR1 MNHNY and CDR2 SVGAGI (reference sequence). CDR3 length: 17 residues.

This clonotype was counted a few times. The V call is TRBV27, the J call TRBJ1-2; weak D call: TRBD1 (6 bases). The CDR3 runs to 14 residues. V was cut by 6 bases and J by 4 bases, with 15 bases left in between. Germline loops: CDR1 MNHEY, CDR2 SMNVEV (reference sequence). The chain's CDR3 is CASSSAGDSYGYTF. CDR3 DNA sequence: TGTGCCAGCAGCTCGGCAGGGGATAGCTATGGCTACACCTTC.

This clonotype appeared a few times. The chain has TRBV4-1 and TRBJ1-6; TRBD1 matches 7 bases. With 1 base clipped from V and 7 bases from J, the junction kept 4 bases outside the gene matches. Germline CDR1 is MGHRA and CDR2 is YSYEKL. The CDR3 has 15 amino acids. Written as DNA, the CDR3 is TGCGCCAGCAGCCAAGTATACAGGGGAAATTCACCCCTCCACTTT. The encoded protein is CASSQVYRGNSPLHF.

The chain uses TRBV27 and TRBJ2-5; a possible D gene is TRBD2 (7 bases). The V gene lost 6 bases and the J gene lost 0 bases, with 17 bases spanning the gap. Germline V lookup: CDR1 MNHEY, CDR2 SMNVEV (reference sequence). This CDR3 spans 16 amino acids. The CDR3 here is CASRGGGGVYQETQYF. The DNA for the CDR3 is TGTGCCAGCAGAGGGGGGGGGGGGGTGTACCAAGAGACCCAGTACTTC.

The chain is built from TRBV20-1 and TRBJ2-1; TRBD2 agrees at 10 bases. The germline gives CDR1 DFQATT, CDR2 SNEGSKA (reference sequence). V trimming: 2 bases; J trimming: 13 bases; junction bases outside the gene matches: 20. This CDR3 is built from 17 residues. This CDR3 is CSARSHEASGGPREQFF. The CDR3 DNA sequence: TGCAGTGCTAGAAGTCATGAGGCTAGCGGGGGCCCTCGTGAACAGTTCTTC.

This clonotype was detected a few times. The V and J genes are TRBV9 and TRBJ2-7, with TRBD2 as a possible D gene (5 bases). Germline CDR1 reads SGDLS; CDR2 reads YYNGEE. This CDR3 region has 14 residues. V was trimmed by 4 bases and J by 4 bases, leaving 15 bases between them. The CDR3 coding sequence is TGTGCCAGCAGCCCTTCCTCTGGGGAGTACGAGCAGTACTTC. It yields the protein CASSPSSGEYEQYF.

This chain uses TRBV27 with TRBJ1-1; the D is unclear. V lost 6 bases, J lost 2 bases, and 4 bases lay in between. The CDR3 length is 11 residues. The germline gives CDR1 MNHEY, CDR2 SMNVEV (reference sequence). The CDR3 sequence: CASRTNTEAFF. As DNA, the CDR3 is TGTGCCAGCAGGACTAACACTGAAGCTTTCTTT.

This clonotype was counted a few times. The chain combines TRBV7-2 with TRBJ2-2; 10 nucleotides match TRBD2. The CDR3 contains 15 residues. With 5 bases clipped from V and 7 bases from J, the junction kept 7 bases outside the gene matches. Germline V CDR1 and CDR2: SGHTA, FQGNSA. The CDR3 DNA follows: TGTGCCAGCAGCCTACTAGCGGGAAGTAACGGGGAGCTGTTTTTT. It specifies CASSLLAGSNGELFF.

This sequence joins TRBV6-6 and TRBJ1-5; D not certain. V was pared by 10 bases and J by 2 bases, with 15 bases between. The V gene's germline CDR1 is MNHNY and CDR2 SVGAGI (reference sequence). CDR3 length equals 14 residues. CDR3: CATQMTAGNQPQHF. The CDR3 nucleotides read TGTGCCACCCAAATGACCGCGGGCAATCAGCCCCAGCATTTT.

This clonotype was seen only a few times. The rearrangement links TRBV6-1 to TRBJ2-1; 12 nucleotides agree with TRBD1. Germline V gene data show CDR1 as MNHNS and CDR2 as SASEGT. This CDR3 is 15 amino acids long. With V trimmed by 7 bases and J by 5 bases, 6 bases remained unmatched. The CDR3 DNA sequence: TGTGCCAGCACCCCTGGGACAGGGGGCCACAATGAGCAGTTCTTC. As protein: CASTPGTGGHNEQFF.

This clonotype was recorded a few times. The chain has TRBV27 and TRBJ1-2, with 7 bases matching TRBD1. The V segment lost 6 bases and the J segment 4 bases; nucleotides outside the gene matches: 8. The length of the CDR3 is 14 residues. Per germline, CDR1 MNHEY and CDR2 SMNVEV (reference sequence). The CDR3 loop reads CASSRDRDFYGYTF. The CDR3 DNA sequence: TGTGCCAGCAGCCGGGACAGAGACTTCTATGGCTACACCTTC.

This clonotype was seen only a few times. This chain uses TRBV7-8 with TRBJ2-2; TRBD2 aligns across 15 bases. Germline V CDR1 and CDR2: SGHVS, FQNEAQ. With V trimmed by 5 bases and J by 8 bases, 12 bases remained unmatched. The CDR3 covers 18 residues. The CDR3 spells CASSLDGLAGGPMGELFF. CDR3 DNA: TGTGCCAGCAGCCTCGACGGACTAGCGGGAGGGCCGATGGGGGAGCTGTTTTTT.

This clonotype was seen only a few times. The chain employs TRBV7-2 and TRBJ2-7, with D possibly matching TRBD2 (6 bases). V was clipped by 3 bases and J by 1 base, with 13 bases between them. The CDR3 is made up of 15 amino acids. In germline, CDR1 is SGHTA, CDR2 FQGNSA. CDR3 in amino acids: CASSLGRTVSYEQYF. CDR3 coding DNA: TGTGCCAGCAGCTTGGGGAGGACCGTTTCCTACGAGCAGTACTTC.

The chain carries TRBV19 and TRBJ1-1, with 8 bases lining up with TRBD1. J lost 5 bases, V lost 6 bases, and 8 bases had no gene match. Looked up from germline, CDR1 is LNHDA and CDR2 is SQIVND (reference sequence). The CDR3 runs 14 residues. The CDR3 is CASSLQGEYTEAFF. CDR3 in DNA: TGTGCCAGTAGCCTACAGGGGGAGTATACTGAAGCTTTCTTT.

The chain has TRBV7-9 and TRBJ2-3, with D possibly being TRBD1 or TRBD2 (6 bases each). Germline V gene sequence: CDR1 SEHNR, CDR2 FQNEAQ (reference sequence). The CDR3 is made up of 12 amino acids. V was cut by 7 bases and J by 8 bases, with 13 bases left in between. The CDR3 loop reads CASTNKGGTQYF. DNA of the CDR3: TGTGCCAGCACCAATAAGGGGGGTACGCAGTATTTT.

The rearrangement links TRBV6-2 or TRBV6-3 to TRBJ1-3; no definite D call. CDR1 is MNHEY and CDR2 is SVGEGT in the germline V gene. V was trimmed by 6 bases and J by 4 bases, leaving 13 bases between them. The length of the CDR3 is 14 residues. In nucleotides, the CDR3 is TGTGCCAGCAGGGATCCACCTGCAGGAAACACCATATATTTT. Its protein product is CASRDPPAGNTIYF.

This chain uses TRBV12-3 or TRBV12-4 with TRBJ2-7; 8 bases are shared with TRBD2. V trimming: 7 bases; J trimming: 0 bases; junction bases outside the gene matches: 5. The CDR3 sequence is 14 residues long. The CDR3 bases are TGTGCCAGCAAGGTAGCGGGGAACTCCTACGAGCAGTACTTC. Amino acids: CASKVAGNSYEQYF.

This clonotype has just a few counts. The CDR3 sequence is CASSLDLGLAGYNEQFF. In DNA form, the CDR3 reads TGTGCCAGCAGCTTAGATTTGGGACTAGCGGGTTACAATGAGCAGTTCTTC. This chain links TRBV11-3 with TRBJ2-1, with 12 bases matching TRBD2. The V and J ends lost 0 bases and 4 bases, in that order; junction bases with no gene match: 4. The V gene's germline CDR1 is SGHNT and CDR2 YENEEA. The length of the CDR3 is 17 residues.

In this sample, this clonotype turned up a few times. This chain connects TRBV29-1 to TRBJ2-1; 7 nucleotides agree with TRBD2. The CDR3 is 19 amino acids. The germline V gene encodes CDR1 SQVTM and CDR2 ANQGSEA. V was pared by 4 bases and J by 8 bases, with 26 bases of the junction left unmatched. This CDR3 reads CSVAPTSRRSSYNADEQFF. DNA for the CDR3: TGCAGCGTTGCTCCGACTAGCCGAAGGAGCTCCTACAATGCAGATGAGCAGTTCTTC.

The rearrangement links TRBV27 to TRBJ2-7, with unresolved D. Germline CDR1 MNHEY, CDR2 SMNVEV (reference sequence). CDR3 size: 13 residues. V was pared by 0 bases and J by 6 bases, with 9 bases between. DNA for the CDR3: TGTGCCAGCAGTTTATCGATGGGCGCCGAGCAGTACTTC. Translating gives CASSLSMGAEQYF.

This clonotype occurred many times. The chain carries TRBV7-2 and TRBJ1-4, with D uncertain. CDR1 and CDR2 from the germline V gene are SGHTA and FQGNSA. This CDR3 spans 14 amino acids. The germline V and J ends were trimmed by 4 bases and 8 bases, with 14 bases remaining between them. The CDR3 bases are TGTGCCAGCAGCTCAGGTCATTTTAGGGAAAAACTGTTTTTT. Amino acids: CASSSGHFREKLFF.